This is a list of T cell receptor beta chains from one sample in a study of blood T cell repertoires in COVID-19. This table comes from immunoSEQ multiplex PCR, and its TCRdb copy is limited to in-frame clones, with some not included. This table holds more than 200,000 clones, less than 85% found once. Sequences were obtained from peripheral blood. The receptors stem from a woman in her 70s with active or convalescent COVID-19. Both conserved end residues are trimmed from each CDR3. The order of the fields is J gene, V gene, CDR3 protein.

J gene: TRBJ2-3
V gene: TRBV18
CDR3 protein: ASSPRPDTTDTQY

J gene: TRBJ2-2
V gene: TRBV11-2
CDR3 protein: ASSPGRTSGGVVTGELF

J gene: TRBJ2-5
V gene: TRBV30
CDR3 protein: AWSVTSGGAWVSRETQY

J gene: TRBJ2-3
V gene: TRBV7-9
CDR3 protein: ASSQPWLSDTQY

J gene: TRBJ2-1
V gene: TRBV27
CDR3 protein: ASNPLRGTGSYNEQF

J gene: TRBJ2-3
V gene: TRBV18
CDR3 protein: ASSPLGSTQY

J gene: TRBJ1-1
V gene: TRBV5-4
CDR3 protein: ASSWVPVGGTEAF

J gene: TRBJ1-1
V gene: TRBV3-1/TRBV3-2
CDR3 protein: ASSQAGVTEAF

J gene: TRBJ2-3
V gene: TRBV6-2/TRBV6-3
CDR3 protein: ASSSLSGTDTQY

J gene: TRBJ1-6
V gene: TRBV20-1
CDR3 protein: SASRVSNSPLH

J gene: TRBJ1-1
V gene: TRBV25-1
CDR3 protein: ASSSPQANTEAF

J gene: TRBJ2-3
V gene: TRBV5-1
CDR3 protein: ASSLFREWSTDTQY

J gene: TRBJ1-2
V gene: TRBV5-1
CDR3 protein: ASSLERGLAYGYT

J gene: TRBJ2-1
V gene: TRBV10-3
CDR3 protein: AVSRDRDNEQF

J gene: TRBJ1-1
V gene: TRBV4-2
CDR3 protein: ASSFGQDNTEAF

J gene: TRBJ1-1
V gene: TRBV6-2/TRBV6-3
CDR3 protein: ASSDTGHGSIEAF

J gene: TRBJ2-1
V gene: TRBV5-1
CDR3 protein: ASSSAVQGRNEQF

J gene: TRBJ2-1
V gene: TRBV5-4
CDR3 protein: ASLLSGGGGEQF

J gene: TRBJ1-6
V gene: TRBV7-9
CDR3 protein: ASSPGQGGSPLH

J gene: TRBJ1-2
V gene: TRBV5-4
CDR3 protein: ASSLVGSGNRGRYGYT

J gene: TRBJ2-1
V gene: TRBV30
CDR3 protein: AWSVLGRTQF

J gene: TRBJ2-7
V gene: TRBV5-3
CDR3 protein: ARSSPGGGTYEQY

J gene: TRBJ2-7
V gene: TRBV5-1
CDR3 protein: ASSLGQGAYEQY

J gene: TRBJ2-3
V gene: TRBV4-1
CDR3 protein: ASSQFGGSDRPTDTQY

J gene: TRBJ2-2
V gene: TRBV6-6
CDR3 protein: ASSSQKGGGELF

J gene: TRBJ2-5
V gene: TRBV7-9
CDR3 protein: ASSLAWEDQETQY

J gene: TRBJ2-7
V gene: TRBV6-5
CDR3 protein: ASHTGGTGSYEQY

J gene: TRBJ2-7
V gene: TRBV20-1
CDR3 protein: SARGRGEQY

J gene: TRBJ2-3
V gene: TRBV10-3
CDR3 protein: AIRGTGSDTDTQY

J gene: TRBJ2-6
V gene: TRBV3-1/TRBV3-2
CDR3 protein: ASSRISGGVSGANVLT

J gene: TRBJ1-5
V gene: TRBV6-6
CDR3 protein: ASRETTRGSNQPQH